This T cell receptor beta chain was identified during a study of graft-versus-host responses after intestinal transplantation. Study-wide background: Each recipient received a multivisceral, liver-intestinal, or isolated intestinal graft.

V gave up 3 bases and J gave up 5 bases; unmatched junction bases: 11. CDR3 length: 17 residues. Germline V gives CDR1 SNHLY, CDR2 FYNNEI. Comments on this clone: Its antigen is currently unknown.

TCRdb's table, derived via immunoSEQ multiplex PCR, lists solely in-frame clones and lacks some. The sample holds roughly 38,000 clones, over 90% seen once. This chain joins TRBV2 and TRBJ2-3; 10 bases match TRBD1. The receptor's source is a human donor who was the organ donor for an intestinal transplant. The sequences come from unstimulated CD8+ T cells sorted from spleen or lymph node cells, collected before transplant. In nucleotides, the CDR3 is TGTGCCAGCAGTGATTCCGCGACAGGGGGCAAGATAGATACGCAGTATTTT. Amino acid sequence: CASSDSATGGKIDTQYF.